A single sample gave rise to the 24 T cell receptor beta chains below, sequenced in a study of control samples from healthy donors and cancer patients. Only in-frame clones appear in the TCRdb table, and some are missing; sequencing was by immunoSEQ multiplex PCR. This table holds tens of thousands of clones, over 80% found once. What was sequenced was blood. Receptors originate from a man in his sixties in good health.

V and J are TRBV5-4 and TRBJ2-5; D ambiguous. Deletions cut 2 bases from V and 3 bases from J, with 11 bases between. The germline V gene has CDR1 SGHNT and CDR2 YYREEE (reference sequence). This CDR3 has 14 residues. The DNA for the CDR3 is TGTGCCAGCAGCTTACAGAACCTCAAAGAGACCCAGTACTTC. It codes for CASSLQNLKETQYF.

This sequence joins TRBV2 and TRBJ2-5; D uncertain. The CDR3 runs to 15 residues. CDR1 is SNHLY, CDR2 FYNNEI, per germline. The V gene lost 5 bases and the J gene lost 4 bases, with 17 bases spanning the gap. The CDR3 nucleotides read TGTGCCAGCAGTAGGGTCTTCCAGACCCGAGAGACCCAGTACTTC. Translated, it gives CASSRVFQTRETQYF.

The chain has TRBV4-1 and TRBJ2-1; 9 positions agree with TRBD2. Trimming cost V 1 base and J 8 bases; bases outside gene matches: 3. The CDR3 spans 14 residues. Germline CDR1 MGHRA, CDR2 YSYEKL. As DNA, the CDR3 is TGCGCCAGCAGCCAAGTTACTAGCGGGTATGAGCAGTTCTTC. It yields the protein CASSQVTSGYEQFF.

V usage is TRBV18 and J usage is TRBJ2-2; TRBD2 aligns across 8 bases. V shed 5 bases, J shed 6 bases, and the junction held 11 bases outside the gene matches. Germline CDR1 KGHSH, CDR2 LQKENI. This CDR3 contains 16 residues. In DNA, the CDR3 is TGTGCCAGCTCAAGAGAAAGCGGGAGTAGACCCGGGGAGCTGTTTTTT. Protein sequence: CASSRESGSRPGELFF.

The V gene is TRBV24-1, the J gene TRBJ2-1, with TRBD1 matching over 8 bases. The CDR3 runs to 20 residues. The V gene end was trimmed by 7 bases and the J gene end by 5 bases; junction bases not matched to a gene: 24. Germline CDR1 and CDR2: KGHDR and SFDVKD. The CDR3 coding sequence is TGTGCCACCAGCGCCCCCTTGGGACAGGCGACGGGCGGTACAGACAATGAGCAGTTCTTC. Its protein is CATSAPLGQATGGTDNEQFF.

The V gene is TRBV19, the J gene TRBJ1-6; D may be TRBD1 (5 bases). Trimming removed 1 base from V and 7 bases from J, with 11 bases in between. The CDR3 covers 15 residues. Germline V lookup: CDR1 LNHDA, CDR2 SQIVND (reference sequence). The CDR3 region has the DNA TGTGCCAGTAGTATAGCCGGGGCACGGAATTCACCCCTCCACTTT. Translation: CASSIAGARNSPLHF.

This chain joins TRBV6-1 and TRBJ2-2, with TRBD2 matching 11 bases. V trimming: 2 bases; J trimming: 4 bases; junction bases outside the gene matches: 3. The length of the CDR3 is 16 residues. CDR1 is MNHNS, CDR2 SASEGT, per germline. Here the CDR3 DNA reads TGTGCCAGCAGTGAAATGGGACTAGCGGTCACCGGGGAGCTGTTTTTT. Encoded protein: CASSEMGLAVTGELFF.

The rearrangement joins TRBV5-8 to TRBJ1-2; D uncertain. The CDR3 has 15 residues. The germline CDR1 and CDR2 sequences are SGHTS and YDEGEE. V lost 0 bases and J lost 0, with 9 bases in between. The CDR3 DNA follows: TGTGCCAGCAGCTTGGAGTCAGCTCCTAACTATGGCTACACCTTC. It specifies CASSLESAPNYGYTF.

The chain joins TRBV4-1 to TRBJ2-1; no clear D gene. Germline values: CDR1 MGHRA, CDR2 YSYEKL. The CDR3 extends over 14 amino acids. V was trimmed by 0 bases and J by 5 bases, leaving 8 bases between them. This CDR3 reads CASSQDRLNNEQFF. CDR3 DNA sequence: TGCGCCAGCAGCCAAGATCGACTTAACAATGAGCAGTTCTTC.

The V gene is TRBV27, the J gene TRBJ2-5; 8 bases fit TRBD1. The CDR3 sequence is 15 residues long. J lost 9 bases, V lost 10 bases, and 19 bases had no gene match. CDR1 is MNHEY, CDR2 SMNVEV, per germline (reference sequence). The CDR3 bases are TGTGCCACCTCGGCGGGCCAGGGGGCGTCAGGGGCCCAGTACTTC. Translation gives CATSAGQGASGAQYF.

Only one count was recorded for this clone. V usage is TRBV29-1 and J usage is TRBJ2-3; D is unresolved. The CDR3 is 15 amino acids. Germline values: CDR1 SQVTM, CDR2 ANQGSEA. The V end was cut by 4 bases, the J end by 2 bases, with 16 bases between. In DNA form, the CDR3 reads TGCAGCGTTGGGGTAGGGCGGCGGATCACAGATACGCAGTATTTT. Residues: CSVGVGRRITDTQYF.

This chain joins TRBV5-4 and TRBJ2-6, with 9 bases matching TRBD1. V lost 7 bases to trimming and J lost 10 bases; unmatched junction nucleotides: 3. The CDR3 sequence is 12 residues long. Looked up from germline, CDR1 is SGHNT and CDR2 is YYREEE (reference sequence). CDR3 residues: CASGGTGNVLTF. CDR3 DNA: TGTGCCAGCGGAGGGACAGGGAACGTCCTGACTTTC.

In its sample, this clone was seen a few times. This sequence joins TRBV18 and TRBJ2-1; D unclear. Between the trimmed V and J ends, which lost 1 base and 0 bases, there was a span of 13 bases. There are 17 residues in the CDR3. Germline V lookup: CDR1 KGHSH, CDR2 LQKENI. Here the CDR3 reads CASSPQQSFSSYNEQFF. Written as DNA, the CDR3 is TGTGCCAGCTCACCACAACAGTCCTTTAGCTCCTACAATGAGCAGTTCTTC.

The chain is built from TRBV11-3 and TRBJ2-1; the D gene is possibly TRBD2 (7 bases). The CDR3 sequence is 17 residues long. Germline V gene data show CDR1 as SGHNT and CDR2 as YENEEA. V was pared by 3 bases and J by 2 bases, with 17 bases between. CDR3 protein: CASSLYSGAGAYNEQFF. Here the CDR3 DNA reads TGTGCCAGCAGCTTGTACTCAGGGGCGGGAGCCTACAATGAGCAGTTCTTC.

This chain joins TRBV30 and TRBJ1-1, with unresolved D. Looked up from germline, CDR1 is GTSNPN and CDR2 is SVGIG (reference sequence). The CDR3 loop spans 14 amino acids. With 2 bases removed from V and 1 base from J, the gap between germline ends came to 11 bases. The CDR3 spells CAWSSLVPNTEAFF. CDR3 sequence (DNA): TGTGCCTGGAGTTCCCTCGTCCCGAACACTGAAGCTTTCTTT.

The rearrangement links TRBV4-3 to TRBJ2-7; TRBD1 or TRBD2 may be the D gene (5 bases each). Trimming left V 4 bases short and J 0 bases short, with 19 bases between. Germline-derived CDR1 and CDR2 are LGHNA and YSLEER. The CDR3 totals 17 residues. CDR3 sequence (DNA): TGCGCCAGCAGCCCCCGCACCGGGACCTACAGCTCCTACGAGCAGTACTTC. Encoded protein: CASSPRTGTYSSYEQYF.

V and J are TRBV14 and TRBJ1-3; D uncertain. Germline V gene sequence: CDR1 SGHDN, CDR2 FVKESK. This CDR3 is 13 amino acids long. Trimming left V 4 bases short and J 1 base short, with 5 bases between. The CDR3 bases are TGTGCCAGCAGCCCTTCTTCTGGAAACACCATATATTTT. It translates to CASSPSSGNTIYF.

This clone was seen only a few times. V is TRBV6-5 and J is TRBJ2-1, with 10 nucleotides matching TRBD1. CDR3 length: 14 amino acids. Germline CDR1 reads MNHEY; CDR2 reads SVGAGI. The V and J ends lost 6 bases and 6 bases, in that order; junction bases with no gene match: 5. CDR3 region: CASRGQGWSNEQFF. CDR3 coding DNA: TGTGCCAGCAGGGGACAGGGGTGGTCCAATGAGCAGTTCTTC.

This sequence joins TRBV4-3 and TRBJ1-4; 11 bases align to TRBD1. The germline gives CDR1 LGHNA, CDR2 YSLEER. This CDR3 spans 13 amino acids. V was pared by 5 bases and J by 12 bases, with 5 bases of the junction left unmatched. The CDR3 DNA reads TGCGCCAGCAGCTATGGGACAGGGGGGCAACTGTTTTTT. Translated: CASSYGTGGQLFF.

This chain joins TRBV6-2 or TRBV6-3 and TRBJ1-6, with D uncertain. V was clipped by 5 bases and J by 0 bases, with 23 bases between them. The CDR3 runs to 20 residues. The germline CDR1 and CDR2 sequences are MNHEY and SVGEGT. For the CDR3, the DNA is TGTGCCAGCAGTAATCACCGACCCCTTCAGAGGATCTCCTATAATTCACCCCTCCACTTT. Translation gives CASSNHRPLQRISYNSPLHF.

CDR3 sequence: CASSQEGQGQPQHF. The CDR3 DNA reads as TGTGCCAGCAGCCAAGAGGGACAAGGCCAGCCCCAGCATTTT. This chain connects TRBV4-2 to TRBJ1-5; a weak D match, TRBD1 (6 bases). Germline V gene data show CDR1 as LGHNA and CDR2 as YNFKEQ. With 0 bases removed from V and 7 bases from J, the gap between germline ends came to 10 bases. The CDR3 contains 14 residues.

The V call is TRBV5-1, the J call TRBJ2-1; TRBD2 aligns across 11 bases. Germline V gives CDR1 SGHRS, CDR2 YFSETQ. The CDR3 has 17 residues. Trimming cost V 7 bases and J 0 bases; bases outside gene matches: 9. This CDR3 is CASSRTSGFSSYNEQFF. DNA of the CDR3: TGCGCCAGCTCCCGGACTAGCGGGTTTTCCTCCTACAATGAGCAGTTCTTC. The complete variable domain, with remaining parts taken from reference TRBV5-1 and TRBJ2-1, reads KAGVTQTPRYLIKTRGQQVTLSCSPISGHRSVSWYQQTPGQGLQFLFEYFSETQRNKGNFPGRFSGRQFSNSRSEMNVSTLELGDSALYLCASSRTSGFSSYNEQFFGPGTRLTVL.

This chain uses TRBV6-5 with TRBJ2-5; D is perhaps TRBD1 (5 bases). Trimming took off 0 bases at V and 7 bases at J, with 18 bases between the two ends. Per the germline V gene, CDR1 is MNHEY and CDR2 is SVGAGI. CDR3 length equals 16 residues. The CDR3 here is CASSYSTQPLRGTQYF. The CDR3 bases are TGTGCCAGCAGTTACTCAACACAGCCACTAAGGGGGACCCAGTACTTC.

The J gene is TRBJ2-3, the V gene TRBV10-1, with D possibly TRBD1 on 6 matching bases. Germline V gives CDR1 WNHNN, CDR2 SYGVQD (reference sequence). Trimming took 4 bases from V and 2 from J, leaving 10 bases between them. CDR3 length: 14 residues. This chain's CDR3 is CASSVDRNTDTQYF. CDR3 coding DNA: TGCGCCAGCAGTGTGGACAGAAACACAGATACGCAGTATTTT.